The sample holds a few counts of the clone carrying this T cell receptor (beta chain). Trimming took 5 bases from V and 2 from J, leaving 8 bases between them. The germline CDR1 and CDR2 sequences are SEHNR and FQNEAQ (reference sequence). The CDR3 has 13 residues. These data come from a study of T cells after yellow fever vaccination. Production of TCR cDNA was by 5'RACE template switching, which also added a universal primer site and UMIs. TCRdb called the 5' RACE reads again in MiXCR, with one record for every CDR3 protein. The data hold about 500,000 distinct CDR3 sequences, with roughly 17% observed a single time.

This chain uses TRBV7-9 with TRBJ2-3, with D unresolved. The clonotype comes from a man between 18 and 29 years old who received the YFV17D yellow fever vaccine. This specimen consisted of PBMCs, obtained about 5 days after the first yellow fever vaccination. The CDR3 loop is CASSGTNTDTQYF. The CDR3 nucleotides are TGTGCCAGCAGCGGAACTAACACAGATACGCAGTATTTT.